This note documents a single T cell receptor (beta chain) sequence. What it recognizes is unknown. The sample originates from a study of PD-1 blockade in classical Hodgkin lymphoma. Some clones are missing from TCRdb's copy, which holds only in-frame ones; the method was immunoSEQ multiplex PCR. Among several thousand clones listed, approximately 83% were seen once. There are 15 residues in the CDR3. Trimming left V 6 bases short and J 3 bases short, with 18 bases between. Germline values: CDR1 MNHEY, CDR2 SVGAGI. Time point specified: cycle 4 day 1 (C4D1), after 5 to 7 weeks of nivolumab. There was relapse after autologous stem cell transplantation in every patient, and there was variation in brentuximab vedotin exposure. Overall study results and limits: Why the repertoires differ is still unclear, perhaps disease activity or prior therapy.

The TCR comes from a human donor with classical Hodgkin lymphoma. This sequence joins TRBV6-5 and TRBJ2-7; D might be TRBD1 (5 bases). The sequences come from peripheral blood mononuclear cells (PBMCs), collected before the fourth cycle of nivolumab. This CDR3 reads CASSVKGAWGYEQYF. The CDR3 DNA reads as TGTGCCAGCAGCGTAAAAGGGGCGTGGGGCTACGAGCAGTACTTC.